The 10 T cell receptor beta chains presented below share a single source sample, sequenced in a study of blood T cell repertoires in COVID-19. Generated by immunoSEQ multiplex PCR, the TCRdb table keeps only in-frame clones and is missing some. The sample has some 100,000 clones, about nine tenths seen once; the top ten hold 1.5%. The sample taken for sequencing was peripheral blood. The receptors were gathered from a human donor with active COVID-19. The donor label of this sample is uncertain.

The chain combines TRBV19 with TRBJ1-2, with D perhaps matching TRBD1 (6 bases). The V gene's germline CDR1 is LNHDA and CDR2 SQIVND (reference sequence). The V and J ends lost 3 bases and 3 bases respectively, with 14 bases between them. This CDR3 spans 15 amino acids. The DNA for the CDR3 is TGTGCCAGTAGTATCGGACAGTTGATTGACTATGGCTACACCTTC. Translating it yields CASSIGQLIDYGYTF.

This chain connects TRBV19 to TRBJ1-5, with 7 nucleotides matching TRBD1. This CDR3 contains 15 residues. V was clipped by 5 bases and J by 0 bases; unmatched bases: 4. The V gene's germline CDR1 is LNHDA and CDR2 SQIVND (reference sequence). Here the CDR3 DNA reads TGTGCCAGTAGTCCGGACAGGTATAGCAATCAGCCCCAGCATTTT. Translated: CASSPDRYSNQPQHF.

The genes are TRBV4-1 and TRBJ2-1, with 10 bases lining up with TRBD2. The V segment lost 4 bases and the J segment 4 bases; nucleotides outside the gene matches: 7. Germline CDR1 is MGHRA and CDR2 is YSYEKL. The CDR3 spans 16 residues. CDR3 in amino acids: CASSLQAGGPYNEQFF. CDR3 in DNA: TGCGCCAGCAGCCTCCAAGCGGGGGGGCCGTACAATGAGCAGTTCTTC.

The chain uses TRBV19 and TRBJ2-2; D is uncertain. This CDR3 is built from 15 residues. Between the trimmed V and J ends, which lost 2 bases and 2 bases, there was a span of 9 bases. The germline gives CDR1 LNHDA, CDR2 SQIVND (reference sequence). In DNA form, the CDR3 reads TGTGCCAGTAGTATACTGTCGGGTAACACCGGGGAGCTGTTTTTT. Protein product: CASSILSGNTGELFF.

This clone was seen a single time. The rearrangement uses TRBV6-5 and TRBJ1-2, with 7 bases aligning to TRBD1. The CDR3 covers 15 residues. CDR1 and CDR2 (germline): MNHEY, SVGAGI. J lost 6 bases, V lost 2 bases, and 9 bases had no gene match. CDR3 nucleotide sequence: TGTGCCAGCAGTTACGCGGGACAGACGGTGAATGGCTACACCTTC. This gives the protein CASSYAGQTVNGYTF.

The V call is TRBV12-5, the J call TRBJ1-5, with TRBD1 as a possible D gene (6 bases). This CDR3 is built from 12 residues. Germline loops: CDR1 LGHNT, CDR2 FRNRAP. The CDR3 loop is CVPRQGNQPQHF. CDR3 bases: TGTGTTCCCCGACAGGGCAATCAGCCCCAGCATTTT. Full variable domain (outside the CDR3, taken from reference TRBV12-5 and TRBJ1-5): DARVTQTPRHKVTEMGQEVTMRCQPILGHNTVFWYRQTMMQGLELLAYFRNRAPLDDSGMPKDRFSAEMPDATLATLKIQPSEPRDSAVYFCVPRQGNQPQHFGDGTRLSIL.

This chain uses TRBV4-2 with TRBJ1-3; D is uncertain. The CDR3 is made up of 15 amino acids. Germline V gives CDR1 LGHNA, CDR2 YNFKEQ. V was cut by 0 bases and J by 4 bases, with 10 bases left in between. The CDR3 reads CASSQESGTGNTIYF. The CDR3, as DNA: TGTGCCAGCAGCCAAGAATCGGGTACAGGAAACACCATATATTTT.

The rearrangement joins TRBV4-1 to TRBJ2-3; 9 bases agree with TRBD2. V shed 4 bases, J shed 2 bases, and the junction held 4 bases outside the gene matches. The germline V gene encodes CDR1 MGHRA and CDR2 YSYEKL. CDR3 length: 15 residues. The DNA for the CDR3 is TGCGCCAGCAGCCGCCTAGCGGGGACCACAGATACGCAGTATTTT. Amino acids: CASSRLAGTTDTQYF.

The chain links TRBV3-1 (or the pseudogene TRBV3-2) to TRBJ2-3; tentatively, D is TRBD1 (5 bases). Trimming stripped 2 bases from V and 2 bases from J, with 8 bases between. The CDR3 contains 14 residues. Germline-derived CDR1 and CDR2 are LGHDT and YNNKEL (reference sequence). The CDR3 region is CASSQLGPTDTQYF. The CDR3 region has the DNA TGTGCCAGCAGCCAATTGGGGCCCACAGATACGCAGTATTTT.

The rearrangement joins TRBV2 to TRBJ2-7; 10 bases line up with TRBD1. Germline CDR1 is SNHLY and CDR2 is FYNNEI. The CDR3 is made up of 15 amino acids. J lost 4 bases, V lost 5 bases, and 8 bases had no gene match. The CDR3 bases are TGTGCCAGCAGTCGACAGGGGGCGAAATTATACGAGCAGTACTTC. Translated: CASSRQGAKLYEQYF.